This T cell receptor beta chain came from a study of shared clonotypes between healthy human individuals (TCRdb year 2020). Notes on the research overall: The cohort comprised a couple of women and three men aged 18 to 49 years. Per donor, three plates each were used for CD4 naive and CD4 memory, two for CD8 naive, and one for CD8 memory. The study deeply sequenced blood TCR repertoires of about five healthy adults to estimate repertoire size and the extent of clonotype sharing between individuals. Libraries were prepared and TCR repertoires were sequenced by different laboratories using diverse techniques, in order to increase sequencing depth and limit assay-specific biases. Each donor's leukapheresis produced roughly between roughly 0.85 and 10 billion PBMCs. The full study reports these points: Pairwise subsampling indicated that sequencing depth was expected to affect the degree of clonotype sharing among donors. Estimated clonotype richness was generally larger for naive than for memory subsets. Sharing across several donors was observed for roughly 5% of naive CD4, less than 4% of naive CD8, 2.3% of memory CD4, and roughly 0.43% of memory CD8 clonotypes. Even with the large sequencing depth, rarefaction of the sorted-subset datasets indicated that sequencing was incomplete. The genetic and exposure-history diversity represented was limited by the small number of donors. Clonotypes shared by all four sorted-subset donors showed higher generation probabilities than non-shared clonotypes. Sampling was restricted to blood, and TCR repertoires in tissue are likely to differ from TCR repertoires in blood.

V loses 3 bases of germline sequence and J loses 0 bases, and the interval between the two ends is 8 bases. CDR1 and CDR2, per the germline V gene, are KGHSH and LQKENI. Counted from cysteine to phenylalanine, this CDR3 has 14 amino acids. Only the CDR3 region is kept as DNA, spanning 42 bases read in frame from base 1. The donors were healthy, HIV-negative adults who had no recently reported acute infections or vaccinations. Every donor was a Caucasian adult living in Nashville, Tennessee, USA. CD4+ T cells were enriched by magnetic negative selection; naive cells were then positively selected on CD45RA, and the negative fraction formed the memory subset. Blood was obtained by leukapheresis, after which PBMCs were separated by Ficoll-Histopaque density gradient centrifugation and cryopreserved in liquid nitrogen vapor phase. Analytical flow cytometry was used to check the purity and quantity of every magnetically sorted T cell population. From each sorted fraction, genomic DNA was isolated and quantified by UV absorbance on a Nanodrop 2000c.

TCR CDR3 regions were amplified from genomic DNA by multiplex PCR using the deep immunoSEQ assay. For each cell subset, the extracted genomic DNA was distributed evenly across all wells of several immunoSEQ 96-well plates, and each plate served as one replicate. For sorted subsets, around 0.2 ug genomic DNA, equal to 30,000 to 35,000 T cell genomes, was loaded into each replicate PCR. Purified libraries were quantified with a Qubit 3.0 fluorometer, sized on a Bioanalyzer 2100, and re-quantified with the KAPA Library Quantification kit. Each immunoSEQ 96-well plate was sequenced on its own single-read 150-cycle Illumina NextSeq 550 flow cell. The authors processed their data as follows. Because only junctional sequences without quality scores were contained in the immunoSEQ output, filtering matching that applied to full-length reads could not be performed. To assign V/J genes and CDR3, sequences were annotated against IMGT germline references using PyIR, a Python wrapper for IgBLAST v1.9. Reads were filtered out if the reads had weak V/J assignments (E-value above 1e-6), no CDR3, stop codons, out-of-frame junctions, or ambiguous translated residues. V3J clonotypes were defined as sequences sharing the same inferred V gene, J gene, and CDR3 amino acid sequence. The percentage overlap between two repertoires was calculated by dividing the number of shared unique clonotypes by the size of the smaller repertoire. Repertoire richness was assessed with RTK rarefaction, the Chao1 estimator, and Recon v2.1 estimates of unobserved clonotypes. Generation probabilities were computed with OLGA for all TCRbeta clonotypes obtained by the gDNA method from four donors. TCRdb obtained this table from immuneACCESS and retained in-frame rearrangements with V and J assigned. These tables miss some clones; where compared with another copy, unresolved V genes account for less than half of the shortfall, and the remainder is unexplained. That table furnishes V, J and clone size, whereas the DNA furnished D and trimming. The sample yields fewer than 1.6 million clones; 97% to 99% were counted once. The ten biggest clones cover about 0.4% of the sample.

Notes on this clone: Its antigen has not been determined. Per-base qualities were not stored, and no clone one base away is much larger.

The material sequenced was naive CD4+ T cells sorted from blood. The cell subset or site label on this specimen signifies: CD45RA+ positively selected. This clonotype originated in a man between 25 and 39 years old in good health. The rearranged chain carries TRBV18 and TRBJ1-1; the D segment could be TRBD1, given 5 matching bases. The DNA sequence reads TGTGCCAGCTCACCGGACAACTTGAACACTGAAGCTTTCTTT. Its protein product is CASSPDNLNTEAFF.